The 14 T cell receptor beta chains below come from one sample, sequenced in a study of blood T cell repertoires in COVID-19. This table comes from immunoSEQ multiplex PCR, and its TCRdb copy is limited to in-frame clones, with some not included. Of 130,000 or so clones in the sample, 84% were seen once. The source material was peripheral blood. The receptors stem from a man in his 60s with acute or convalescent COVID-19.

This clone was counted a few times. The chain uses TRBV3-1 (or the pseudogene TRBV3-2) and TRBJ2-7, with a tentative D call TRBD2 (6 bases). Germline-derived CDR1 and CDR2 are LGHDT and YNNKEL (reference sequence). The CDR3 covers 15 residues. Trimming pared 3 bases from V and 3 bases from J, leaving 15 bases between. CDR3 sequence reads: CASSHSGLIFYEQYF. DNA for the CDR3: TGTGCCAGCAGCCATTCGGGACTTATCTTCTACGAGCAGTACTTC.

The rearrangement links TRBV7-8 to TRBJ2-5, with 8 bases matching TRBD1. This CDR3 is built from 15 residues. Germline trimming cut 2 bases from V and 7 bases from J; bases unmatched to any gene: 9. Germline CDR1 reads SGHVS; CDR2 reads FQNEAQ. The CDR3 region is CASSLIQGAGGTQYF. CDR3 sequence (DNA): TGTGCCAGCAGCTTAATTCAGGGGGCAGGGGGGACCCAGTACTTC.

The chain uses TRBV28 and TRBJ1-1, with a weak D call TRBD1 (5 bases). The CDR3 is 12 residues long. The V gene lost 7 bases and the J gene lost 4 bases, with 10 bases spanning the gap. Per the germline V gene, CDR1 is MDHEN and CDR2 is SYDVKM. The DNA of the CDR3 is TGTGCCAGCACCTCGGGGGGCACTGAAGCTTTCTTT. Encoded protein: CASTSGGTEAFF.

The V gene is TRBV28, the J gene TRBJ2-7; 10 nucleotides align to TRBD2. The germline V gene encodes CDR1 MDHEN and CDR2 SYDVKM. The CDR3 runs 14 residues. V was clipped by 5 bases and J by 2 bases; unmatched bases: 3. The DNA for the CDR3 is TGTGCCAGCAGTCTTCTAGCGGGGGCCTACGAGCAGTACTTC. Encoded protein: CASSLLAGAYEQYF.

The chain joins TRBV19 to TRBJ2-3; the D gene is possibly TRBD2 (5 bases). CDR1 and CDR2 from the germline V gene are LNHDA and SQIVND (reference sequence). Trimming stripped 3 bases from V and 3 bases from J, with 7 bases between. The CDR3 is 13 residues long. The CDR3 DNA reads as TGTGCCAGTAGTATGCTAGCTACAGATACGCAGTATTTT. This translates into CASSMLATDTQYF.

This chain connects TRBV19 to TRBJ1-2, with D possibly TRBD1 on 6 matching bases. The CDR3 loop spans 13 amino acids. The germline gives CDR1 LNHDA, CDR2 SQIVND (reference sequence). V lost 6 bases and J lost 8, with 16 bases in between. The chain's CDR3 is CASRADRTGGYTF. Here the CDR3 DNA reads TGTGCCAGTAGGGCCGACAGGACTGGGGGCTACACCTTC.

The chain employs TRBV12-5 and TRBJ1-4; 8 positions agree with TRBD1. The V gene end was trimmed by 6 bases and the J gene end by 1 base; junction bases not matched to a gene: 13. The CDR3 extends over 18 amino acids. Germline V gene sequence: CDR1 LGHNT, CDR2 FRNRAP. The DNA of the CDR3 is TGTGCTAGTGGCACTCATTTGGACAGGGTTCGAACTAATGAAAAACTGTTTTTT. Translating gives CASGTHLDRVRTNEKLFF.

V usage is TRBV6-5 and J usage is TRBJ1-4; 7 bases match TRBD1. Germline V gives CDR1 MNHEY, CDR2 SVGAGI. The CDR3 consists of 14 residues. With 2 bases clipped from V and 7 bases from J, the junction kept 4 bases outside the gene matches. The CDR3 coding sequence is TGTGCCAGCAGTTACGAGGGGGCAGGTGAAAAACTGTTTTTT. It is translated as CASSYEGAGEKLFF.

The chain links TRBV24-1 to TRBJ2-2, with a possible D match to TRBD2 (5 bases). The CDR3 contains 18 residues. Germline CDR1 reads KGHDR; CDR2 reads SFDVKD. V was shortened by 0 bases and J by 4 bases, with 17 bases between the two germline ends. The CDR3 DNA reads TGTGCCACCAGTGATTTGCGGTCAGGAGGTCGTGCCACCGGGGAGCTGTTTTTT. It translates to CATSDLRSGGRATGELFF.

The table lists this clone with a count of one. This sequence joins TRBV30 and TRBJ2-5; 9 positions agree with TRBD2. Germline V lookup: CDR1 GTSNPN, CDR2 SVGIG (reference sequence). The CDR3 covers 17 residues. The V gene end was trimmed by 2 bases and the J gene end by 5 bases; junction bases not matched to a gene: 15. CDR3 loop: CAWSTRLAEIPFETQYF. CDR3 bases: TGTGCCTGGAGTACCAGACTAGCGGAGATTCCCTTCGAGACCCAGTACTTC.

This clone showed up just a few times. V gene TRBV24-1 combines with J gene TRBJ1-5, with D possibly being TRBD1 (5 bases). The CDR3 has 14 residues. Deletions cut 0 bases from V and 7 bases from J, with 9 bases between. CDR1 and CDR2 from the germline V gene are KGHDR and SFDVKD. CDR3 sequence (DNA): TGTGCCACCAGTGATTTGGAGGCAGGGCAGCCCCAGCATTTT. It yields the protein CATSDLEAGQPQHF.

The rearrangement links TRBV10-3 to TRBJ1-5; no reliable D call. Trimming shortened V by 0 bases and J by 5 bases, and 5 bases separated the two germline ends. The CDR3 has 13 amino acids. Looked up from germline, CDR1 is ENHRY and CDR2 is SYGVKD. In nucleotides, the CDR3 is TGTGCCATCAGTGAGTCGGAGTATCAGCCCCAGCATTTT. Its translation is CAISESEYQPQHF.

V is TRBV20-1 and J is TRBJ1-5, with D possibly being TRBD1 (6 bases). This CDR3 has 11 amino acids. Germline CDR1 is DFQATT and CDR2 is SNEGSKA (reference sequence). The V end was cut by 4 bases, the J end by 8 bases, with 9 bases between. The CDR3 sequence: CSAMGQEPQHF. CDR3 nucleotides: TGCAGTGCTATGGGACAAGAGCCCCAGCATTTT.

The chain employs TRBV27 and TRBJ1-1, with TRBD1 matching over 7 bases. After removal of 6 bases from V and 0 bases from J, the junction contained 13 bases not matched to a gene. The CDR3 runs 17 residues. Germline V gene data show CDR1 as MNHEY and CDR2 as SMNVEV (reference sequence). For the CDR3, the DNA is TGTGCCAGCAGGTCAGGGGGTGGATCCCCCATGAACACTGAAGCTTTCTTT. Residues: CASRSGGGSPMNTEAFF.